The entry below gives a single TCR beta chain sequence along with its context. Its antigen is not identified. This sample stems from a study of shared clonotypes between healthy human individuals. Findings and limits, study-wide: Donors were few, which limited the genetic and exposure-history diversity represented. Naive subsets generally exceeded memory subsets in estimated richness. Sharing across a few donors was seen in around 5% of naive CD4 clonotypes.

Together with CD45RO+ cells, CCR7-negative CD45RA+ TemRA cells were included in CD8 memory. TCRdb's copy holds only in-frame clones and misses some; the assay was immunoSEQ multiplex PCR. The sample has about 100,000 clones; roughly 66% are singletons. Trimming took 3 bases from V and 0 from J; bases not matched to a gene: 7. Germline-derived CDR1 and CDR2 are SQVTM and ANQGSEA. The CDR3 consists of 16 residues. The source is a woman aged 25 to 39 in good health. The sequencing input was memory CD8+ T cells sorted from blood. Subset specified: CD45RO+ cells pooled with CCR7-negative TemRA cells. This chain connects TRBV29-1 to TRBJ2-3; TRBD2 aligns across 9 bases. CDR3 loop: CSVEGTGTSSTDTQYF. In nucleotides, the CDR3 is TGCAGCGTTGAGGGTACCGGGACTAGCAGCACAGATACGCAGTATTTT.